This TCR beta chain was sequenced in a study of blood T cell repertoires in COVID-19. Remarks on this clone: The DNA is omitted, as the CDR3 cannot be located on it reliably, and the CDR3 follows TCRdb's listing.

In the authors' methods: Estimation of nucleated cell counts relied on the amplification of reference gene primers. Data came from immunoSEQ multiplex PCR; TCRdb stores just in-frame clones and leaves some out. The V and J calls and clone size come from that table; D and trimming were worked out from the DNA. The sample has 150,000 or so clones; approximately 80% are singletons. CDR1 and CDR2 (germline): SNHLY, FYNNEI. The CDR3 length equals 12 residues, ends included. The V call is TRBV2, the J call TRBJ2-3; TRBD1 reflects the table's D call only, with no check against the DNA. The sequencing input was peripheral blood. The receptor comes from a woman aged 60-75 years with acute or convalescent COVID-19. The CDR3 is CASRALKIRSIF.